The clone carrying this TCR beta chain was seen repeatedly, ten times or more. The data belong to a study of response to subunit inactivated influenza vaccine. TCRdb re-derived calls from the RT-PCR reads in MiXCR, one entry per CDR3 protein. Altogether 200,000 to 300,000 distinct CDR3 sequences are present, 12% being singletons, with the ten largest covering about 7.8%. This CDR3 spans 13 amino acids. CDR1 and CDR2 (germline): LGHNA, YSLEER. V gave up 4 bases and J gave up 1 base, with 7 bases separating them. The V gene is TRBV4-3, the J gene TRBJ1-1, with D possibly TRBD1 on 6 matching bases. Sequencing used non-naive T cells sorted from PBMCs, obtained 14 to 15 days before vaccination. This TCR derives from a man aged 50-59 years who received an inactivated influenza vaccine. The CDR3 loop reads CASSRTANTEAFF. In DNA, the CDR3 is TGCGCCAGCAGCCGGACAGCGAACACTGAAGCTTTCTTT.